This T cell receptor beta chain was recorded in a study of blood T cell repertoires in COVID-19. CDR1 LNHDA and CDR2 SQIVND come from the germline V gene (reference sequence). Trimming cost V 9 bases and J 7 bases, with 6 bases left between them. The CDR3 has 10 amino acids. TCRdb's copy holds only in-frame clones and misses some; the assay was immunoSEQ multiplex PCR. The profile shows 100,000 to 150,000 clones, more than 70% of them singletons. The chain is built from TRBV19 and TRBJ2-2; D is possibly TRBD1 (5 bases). Sequencing was done on a sample of peripheral blood. This TCR derives from a woman at least 80 years old with acute or convalescent COVID-19. The CDR3 reads CASQGGELFF. The CDR3 DNA reads TGTGCCAGCCAGGGCGGGGAGCTGTTTTTT.